These T cell receptor beta chains were read from a single sample in a study of T cell responses to AZD1222 COVID-19 vaccine. Repertoires were generated with immunoSEQ multiplex PCR, while TCRdb's copy carries only in-frame clones and drops some. This table holds 140,000 to 150,000 clones, roughly 92% found once. This specimen was peripheral blood, taken on day 0 of AZD1222 vaccination. The source is an adult in good health. Both conserved end residues are part of each CDR3. The order of the fields is clone size, V gene, D gene, J gene, CDR3 DNA, CDR3 protein. D genes are given only for firm matches. For some rows the clone size is stated as once, few or many, or as a class when expanded; others skip it.

.	TRBV30	.	TRBJ1-5	TGTGCCTGGAGTGAGAGGGGGTGGCAGCCCCAGCATTTT	CAWSERGWQPQHF
.	TRBV15	.	TRBJ2-3	TGTGCCACCAGCAGAGCTTGGGGGGAGAGGGACAGAATTAGGGATACGCAGTATTTT	CATSRAWGERDRIRDTQYF
.	TRBV6-7	TRBD1	TRBJ1-2	TGTGCCAGCAGTTCCCTCCCCTACAGGGGGCGTTCGGATGTTCGTGGCTACACCTTC	CASSSLPYRGRSDVRGYTF
.	TRBV5-4	TRBD1	TRBJ1-4	TGTGCCAGCAGCCTCCGGGTAACGGACAGGGATGAAAAACTGTTTTTT	CASSLRVTDRDEKLFF
.	TRBV11-2	TRBD2	TRBJ2-3	TGTGCCAGCAGTCTATTCGGGACTAAGGAGCGGGATACGCAGTATTTT	CASSLFGTKERDTQYF
.	TRBV15	TRBD1	TRBJ1-4	TGTGCCACCAGCAGATATGGGACAGGGACCTCACCGGGTGAAAAACTGTTTTTT	CATSRYGTGTSPGEKLFF
.	TRBV19	TRBD1	TRBJ1-1	TGTGCCAGTTCGAACAGGGGGCGCAAGACTGAAGCTTTCTTT	CASSNRGRKTEAFF
.	TRBV7-9	TRBD2	TRBJ2-5	TGTGCCAGCAGCACTCCACTAGCGGGAGGACGAGAGACCCAGTACTTC	CASSTPLAGGRETQYF
.	TRBV30	.	TRBJ1-5	TGTGCCTGTGACAGCTTCAATCAGCCCCAGCATTTT	CACDSFNQPQHF
once	TRBV9	.	TRBJ1-2	TGTGCCAGCAGCCCTCGGGGGACTGCTGGCTACACCTTC	CASSPRGTAGYTF
.	TRBV21-1	.	TRBJ2-4	TGTGCCAGCCCTTCTGAGGGGAGGGGAGCCAAAAACATTCAGTACTTC	CASPSEGRGAKNIQYF
.	TRBV3-1/TRBV3-2	.	TRBJ2-5	TGTGCCAGCAGCAAAGGAGTCAGCGGAGAGCAAGAGACCCAGTACTTC	CASSKGVSGEQETQYF
.	TRBV4-1	.	TRBJ1-5	TGCGCCAGCAGCCAAGATAATCGGGACCTTATCCATCAGCCCCAGCATTTT	CASSQDNRDLIHQPQHF
.	TRBV30	.	TRBJ1-1	TGTGCCTTTTCAGGGGTCCGCAACACTGAAGCTTTCTTT	CAFSGVRNTEAFF
once	TRBV19	.	TRBJ1-5	TGTGCCAGTAGTATGGAGCGGGGATATCAGAGGCCCCAGCATTTT	CASSMERGYQRPQHF
.	TRBV7-9	TRBD1	TRBJ1-4	TGTGCCAGCAGCATACCACAGGGGGCACATGAAAAACTGTTTTTT	CASSIPQGAHEKLFF
once	TRBV27	.	TRBJ1-2	TGTGCCAGCAGTTTACCAGGGTCCCACGGCTACACCTTC	CASSLPGSHGYTF
.	TRBV9	TRBD1	TRBJ2-1	TGTGCCAGCAGCCCCGGGACAGGGAGGATACACAATGAGCAGTTCTTC	CASSPGTGRIHNEQFF
.	TRBV6-2/TRBV6-3	.	TRBJ2-1	TGTGCCAGCAGTTACCAAGCGGGTGCAAATGAGCAGTTCTTC	CASSYQAGANEQFF
.	TRBV6-2/TRBV6-3	.	TRBJ1-5	TGTGCCAGCAGTTCGGCGCACCAGCCCCAGCATTTT	CASSSAHQPQHF
.	TRBV24-1	.	TRBJ2-3	TGTGCCACCAGTGATTATAGGGGAGATACGCAGTATTTT	CATSDYRGDTQYF
.	TRBV7-8	.	TRBJ1-5	TGTGCCAGCAGCCGAGACAGCAATCAGCCCCAGCATTTT	CASSRDSNQPQHF
.	TRBV7-9	TRBD1	TRBJ1-2	TGTGCCAGCAGCCCTAGCAGGGGGCGAAACTATGGCTACACCTTC	CASSPSRGRNYGYTF
.	TRBV28	.	TRBJ1-1	TGTGCCAGCAGTTGGGTTGGGATTGAAGCTTTCTTT	CASSWVGIEAFF
.	TRBV5-6	TRBD1	TRBJ1-1	TGTGCCAGCAGCAGGACAGGGGGCCGGACTGAAGCTTTCTTT	CASSRTGGRTEAFF
.	TRBV29-1	.	TRBJ2-5	TGCAGCGTTGAAAGCGTAGCCCGAGAGACCCAGTACTTC	CSVESVARETQYF
.	TRBV6-1	.	TRBJ1-1	TGTGCCAGCAGTGAAGGGGGGCGGCCGAACACTGAAGCTTTCTTT	CASSEGGRPNTEAFF
.	TRBV15	TRBD2	TRBJ2-1	TGTGCCACCAGCACAATCTCGGGGGGTGGAATCCCCTACAATGAGCAGTTCTTC	CATSTISGGGIPYNEQFF
.	TRBV4-1	.	TRBJ2-7	TGCGCCAGCAGCCAAGATATAGGACCCGACCCCTACGAGCAGTACTTC	CASSQDIGPDPYEQYF
.	TRBV28	.	TRBJ2-6	TGTGCCAGCAGTTTGGGTGAAAGCTCTGGGGCCAACGTCCTGACTTTC	CASSLGESSGANVLTF
.	TRBV14	.	TRBJ1-3	TGTGCCAGCAGCCGAACATGGAAAGGAAACACCATATATTTT	CASSRTWKGNTIYF
.	TRBV30	.	TRBJ1-1	TGTGCCTGGAGGCGCCCCCCGGAGCACACTGAAGCTTTCTTT	CAWRRPPEHTEAFF
.	TRBV28	.	TRBJ1-4	TGTGCCAGCAGTCTCTTGAGTGAAAAACTGTTTTTT	CASSLLSEKLFF
.	TRBV9	.	TRBJ2-5	TGTGCCAGCAGCGTAGGCAGGGGAGGTGCCTACCAAGAGACCCAGTACTTC	CASSVGRGGAYQETQYF
.	TRBV30	.	TRBJ1-4	TGTGCCTGGAGTGTGGCAGGGGATGAAAAACTGTTTTTT	CAWSVAGDEKLFF
.	TRBV5-1	.	TRBJ2-7	TGCGCCAGCAGCTCCACTCCAGGGTACGAGCAGTACTTC	CASSSTPGYEQYF
.	TRBV7-9	.	TRBJ1-2	TGTGCCAGCAGCTTAGTCCCCCCCGGGCCTCCTTACGGCTACACCTTC	CASSLVPPGPPYGYTF
.	TRBV15	.	TRBJ2-7	TGTGCCACCAGCAGAGCGGGCCTGAGCTACGAGCAGTACTTC	CATSRAGLSYEQYF
.	TRBV24-1	TRBD1	TRBJ2-3	TGTGCCACCAGTATCCAGGGGGCAGATACGCAGTATTTT	CATSIQGADTQYF
.	TRBV6-5	.	TRBJ1-5	TGTGCCAGCAGTTCAGGGGATAGCAATCAGCCCCAGCATTTT	CASSSGDSNQPQHF
.	TRBV19	.	TRBJ1-2	TGTGCCAGTAGTTCTGGGCAAGGCTATGGCTACACCTTC	CASSSGQGYGYTF
few	TRBV5-1	.	TRBJ1-1	TGCGCCAGCAGCTTGGGAGGGAGTACTGAAGCTTTCTTT	CASSLGGSTEAFF
.	TRBV7-3	TRBD1	TRBJ1-3	TGTGCCAGCAGCTTAAACGGACGGACAGGGATATATGGAAACACCATATATTTT	CASSLNGRTGIYGNTIYF
.	TRBV3-1/TRBV3-2	TRBD2	TRBJ2-1	TGTGCCAGCAGCCAAGATATGCGGGCTAGCGGGAGGTTTTACAATGAGCAGTTCTTC	CASSQDMRASGRFYNEQFF